This T cell receptor beta chain was sequenced during a study of T cells in Graves' hyperthyroidism and ophthalmopathy. CDR1 is SNHLY, CDR2 FYNNEI, per germline. The CDR3 is 16 residues long. V lost 3 bases and J lost 4; bases outside the gene matches: 10. Amplification targeted TCR beta CDR3 regions from RNA transcripts. RT-PCR in the first round (using the HTBI primer set) targeted the TCR CDR3. Via MiXCR, TCRdb re-called the multiplex PCR reads, giving one row per CDR3 protein. The top ten clones hold around 13% of a sample with about 410,000 distinct CDR3 sequences, approximately 14% of them seen once.

The chain uses TRBV2 and TRBJ2-7, with TRBD1 matching over 9 bases. Material: blood. The sequence was obtained from a young man with Graves' ophthalmopathy. CDR3 in amino acids: CASSDTPGTGKYEQYF. The CDR3, as DNA: TGTGCCAGCAGTGATACCCCCGGGACAGGGAAATACGAGCAGTACTTC.